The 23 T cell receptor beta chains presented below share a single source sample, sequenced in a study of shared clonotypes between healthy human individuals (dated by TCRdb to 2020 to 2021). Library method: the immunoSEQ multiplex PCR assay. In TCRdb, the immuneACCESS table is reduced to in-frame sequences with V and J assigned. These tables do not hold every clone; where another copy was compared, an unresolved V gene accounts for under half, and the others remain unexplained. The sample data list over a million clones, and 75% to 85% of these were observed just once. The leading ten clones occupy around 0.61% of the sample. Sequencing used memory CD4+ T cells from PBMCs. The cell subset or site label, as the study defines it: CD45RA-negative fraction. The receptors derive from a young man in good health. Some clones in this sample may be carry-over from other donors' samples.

The CDR3 spells CATSRGQLYGYTF. The CDR3 DNA reads TGTGCCACCAGCAGAGGACAGCTCTATGGCTACACCTTC. The chain has TRBV15 and TRBJ1-2; tentative D call: TRBD1 (5 bases). CDR1 is LNHNV, CDR2 YYDKDF, per germline (reference sequence). CDR3 length equals 13 residues. Trimming took 1 base from V and 4 from J, leaving 7 bases between them.

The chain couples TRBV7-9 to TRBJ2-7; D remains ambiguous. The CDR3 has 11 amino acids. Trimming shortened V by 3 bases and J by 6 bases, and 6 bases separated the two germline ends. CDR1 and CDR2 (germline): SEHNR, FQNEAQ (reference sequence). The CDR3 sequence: CASSFIGEQYF. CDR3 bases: TGTGCCAGCAGCTTTATCGGCGAGCAGTACTTC.

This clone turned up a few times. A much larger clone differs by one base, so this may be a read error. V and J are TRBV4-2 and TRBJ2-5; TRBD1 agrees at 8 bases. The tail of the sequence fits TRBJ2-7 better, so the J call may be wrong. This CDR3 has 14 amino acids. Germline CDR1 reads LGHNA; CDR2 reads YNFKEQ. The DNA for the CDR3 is TGTGCCAGCAGCCGAGGACAGGGAGGCTACGAGCAGTACTTC. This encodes CASSRGQGGYEQYF.

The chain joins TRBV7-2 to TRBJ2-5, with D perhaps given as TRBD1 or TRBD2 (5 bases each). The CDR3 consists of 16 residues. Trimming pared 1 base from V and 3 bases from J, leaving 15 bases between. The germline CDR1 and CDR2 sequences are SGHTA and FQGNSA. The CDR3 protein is CASSLGSGLGEETQYF. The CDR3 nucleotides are TGTGCCAGCAGCTTAGGGTCCGGGTTGGGGGAAGAGACCCAGTACTTC.

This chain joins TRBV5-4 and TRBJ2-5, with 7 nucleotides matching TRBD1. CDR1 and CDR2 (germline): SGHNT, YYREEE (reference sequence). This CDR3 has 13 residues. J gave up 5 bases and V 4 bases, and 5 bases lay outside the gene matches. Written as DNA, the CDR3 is TGTGCCAGCAGCCTACAGGGGATGGAGACCCAGTACTTC. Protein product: CASSLQGMETQYF.

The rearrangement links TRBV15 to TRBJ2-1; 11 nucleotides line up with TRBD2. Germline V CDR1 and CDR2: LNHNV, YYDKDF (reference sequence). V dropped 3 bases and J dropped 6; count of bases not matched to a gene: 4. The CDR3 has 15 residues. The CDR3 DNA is TGTGCCACCAGCAGGGGACTAGCGGAAGGCAATGAGCAGTTCTTC. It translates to CATSRGLAEGNEQFF. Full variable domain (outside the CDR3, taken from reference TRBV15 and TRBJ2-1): DAMVIQNPRYQVTQFGKPVTLSCSQTLNHNVMYWYQQKSSQAPKLLFHYYDKDFNNEADTPDNFQSRRPNTSFCFLDIRSPGLGDTAMYLCATSRGLAEGNEQFFGPGTRLTVL.

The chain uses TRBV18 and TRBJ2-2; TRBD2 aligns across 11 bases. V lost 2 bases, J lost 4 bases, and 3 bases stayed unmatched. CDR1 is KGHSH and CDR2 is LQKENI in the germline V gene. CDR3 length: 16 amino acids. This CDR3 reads CASSPLAGGPTGELFF. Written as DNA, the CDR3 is TGTGCCAGCTCACCATTAGCGGGAGGGCCCACCGGGGAGCTGTTTTTT.

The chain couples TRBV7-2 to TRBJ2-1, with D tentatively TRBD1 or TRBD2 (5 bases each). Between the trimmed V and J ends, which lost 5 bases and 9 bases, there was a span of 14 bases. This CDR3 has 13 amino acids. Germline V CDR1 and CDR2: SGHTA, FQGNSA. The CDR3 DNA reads TGTGCCAGCAGCGGGGACCGGGGTGTTGAGCAGTTCTTC. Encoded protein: CASSGDRGVEQFF.

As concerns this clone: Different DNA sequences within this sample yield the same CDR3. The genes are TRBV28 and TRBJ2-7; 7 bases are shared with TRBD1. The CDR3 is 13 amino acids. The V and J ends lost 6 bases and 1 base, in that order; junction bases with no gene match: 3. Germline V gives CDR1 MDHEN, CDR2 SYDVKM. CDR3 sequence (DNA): TGTGCCAGCAGCCGGGGACAGTCCTACGAGCAGTACTTC. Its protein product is CASSRGQSYEQYF.

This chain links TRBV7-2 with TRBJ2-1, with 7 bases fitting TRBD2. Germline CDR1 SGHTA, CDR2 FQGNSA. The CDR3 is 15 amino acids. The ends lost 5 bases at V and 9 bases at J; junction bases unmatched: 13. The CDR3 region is CASSGESGAYSEQFF. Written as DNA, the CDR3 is TGTGCCAGCAGCGGAGAGAGCGGGGCATATAGTGAGCAGTTCTTC.

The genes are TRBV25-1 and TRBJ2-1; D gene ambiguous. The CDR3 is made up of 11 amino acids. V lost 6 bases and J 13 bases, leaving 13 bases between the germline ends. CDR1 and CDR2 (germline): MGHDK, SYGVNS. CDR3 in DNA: TGTGCCAGCAGCGCTGACTGGATTCAGTTCTTC. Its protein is CASSADWIQFF.

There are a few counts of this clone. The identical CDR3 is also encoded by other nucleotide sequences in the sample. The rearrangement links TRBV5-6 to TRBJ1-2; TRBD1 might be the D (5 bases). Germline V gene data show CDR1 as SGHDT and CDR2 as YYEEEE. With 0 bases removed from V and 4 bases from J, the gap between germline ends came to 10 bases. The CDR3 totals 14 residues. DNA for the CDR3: TGTGCCAGCAGCTTGGTTGGGGGAGGCTATGGCTACACCTTC. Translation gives CASSLVGGGYGYTF.

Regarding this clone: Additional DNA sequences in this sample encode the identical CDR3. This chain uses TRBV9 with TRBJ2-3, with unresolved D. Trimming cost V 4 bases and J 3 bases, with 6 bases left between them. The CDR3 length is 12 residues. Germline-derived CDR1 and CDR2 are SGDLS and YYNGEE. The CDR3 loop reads CASSLRTDTQYF. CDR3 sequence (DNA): TGTGCCAGCAGCCTACGGACAGATACGCAGTATTTT.

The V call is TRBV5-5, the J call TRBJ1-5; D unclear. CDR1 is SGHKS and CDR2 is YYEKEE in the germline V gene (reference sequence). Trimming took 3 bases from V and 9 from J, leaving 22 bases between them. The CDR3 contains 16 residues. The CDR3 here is CASSSQGNVASGPQHF. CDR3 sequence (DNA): TGTGCCAGCAGCTCCCAAGGCAACGTGGCTTCGGGGCCCCAGCATTTT.

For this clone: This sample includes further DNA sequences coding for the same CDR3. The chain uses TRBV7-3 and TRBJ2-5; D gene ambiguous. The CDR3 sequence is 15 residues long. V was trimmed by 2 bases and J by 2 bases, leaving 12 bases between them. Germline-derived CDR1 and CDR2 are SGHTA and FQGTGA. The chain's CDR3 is CASSLGQTLQETQYF. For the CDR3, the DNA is TGTGCCAGCAGCTTAGGGCAGACGTTACAAGAGACCCAGTACTTC.

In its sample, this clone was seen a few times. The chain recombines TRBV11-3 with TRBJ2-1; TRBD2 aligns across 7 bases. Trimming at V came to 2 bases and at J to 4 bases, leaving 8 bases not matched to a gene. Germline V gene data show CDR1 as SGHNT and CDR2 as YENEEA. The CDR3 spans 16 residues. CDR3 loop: CASSLRASGGYNEQFF. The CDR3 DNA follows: TGTGCCAGCAGCTTAAGGGCGTCGGGGGGATACAATGAGCAGTTCTTC.

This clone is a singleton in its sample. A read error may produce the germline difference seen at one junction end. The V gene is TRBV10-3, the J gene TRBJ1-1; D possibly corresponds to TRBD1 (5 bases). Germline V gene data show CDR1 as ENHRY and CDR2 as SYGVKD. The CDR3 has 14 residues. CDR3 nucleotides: TGTGCCAGCAGTGTCGGGACGGCGCACACTGAAGCTTTCTTT. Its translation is CASSVGTAHTEAFF.

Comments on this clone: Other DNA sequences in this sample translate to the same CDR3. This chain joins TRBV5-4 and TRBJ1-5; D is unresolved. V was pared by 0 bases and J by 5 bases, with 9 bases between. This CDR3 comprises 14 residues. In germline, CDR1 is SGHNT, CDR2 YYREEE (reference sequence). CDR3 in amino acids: CASSLGGGDQPQHF. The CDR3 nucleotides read TGTGCCAGCAGCTTGGGCGGTGGGGATCAGCCCCAGCATTTT.

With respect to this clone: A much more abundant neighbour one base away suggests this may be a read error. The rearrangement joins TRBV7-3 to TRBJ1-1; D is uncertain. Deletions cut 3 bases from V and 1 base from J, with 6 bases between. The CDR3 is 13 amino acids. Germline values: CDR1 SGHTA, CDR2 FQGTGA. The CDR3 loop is CASSFAANTEAFF. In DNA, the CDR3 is TGTGCCAGCAGCTTTGCGGCGAACACTGAAGCTTTCTTT.

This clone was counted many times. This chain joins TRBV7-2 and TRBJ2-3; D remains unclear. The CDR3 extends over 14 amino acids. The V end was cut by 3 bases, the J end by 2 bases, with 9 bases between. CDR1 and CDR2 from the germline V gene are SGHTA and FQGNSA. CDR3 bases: TGTGCCAGCAGCTTCCAGCGCTTCACAGATACGCAGTATTTT. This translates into CASSFQRFTDTQYF.

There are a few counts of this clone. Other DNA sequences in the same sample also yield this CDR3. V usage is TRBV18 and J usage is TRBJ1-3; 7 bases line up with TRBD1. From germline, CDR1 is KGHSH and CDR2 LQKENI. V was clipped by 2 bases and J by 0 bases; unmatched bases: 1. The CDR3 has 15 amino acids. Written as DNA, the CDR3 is TGTGCCAGCTCACCAGGGACAGTCTCTGGAAACACCATATATTTT. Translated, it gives CASSPGTVSGNTIYF.

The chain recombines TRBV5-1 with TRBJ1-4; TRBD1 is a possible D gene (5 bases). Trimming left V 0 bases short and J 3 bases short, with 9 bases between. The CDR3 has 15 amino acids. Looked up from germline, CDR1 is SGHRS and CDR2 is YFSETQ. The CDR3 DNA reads TGCGCCAGCAGCTTGGAGCGGGGCCCTAATGAAAAACTGTTTTTT. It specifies CASSLERGPNEKLFF.

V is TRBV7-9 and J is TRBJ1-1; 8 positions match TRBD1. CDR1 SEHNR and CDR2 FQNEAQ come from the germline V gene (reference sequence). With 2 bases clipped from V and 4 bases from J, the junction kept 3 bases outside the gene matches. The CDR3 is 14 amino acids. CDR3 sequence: CASSLFDRGTEAFF. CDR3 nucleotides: TGTGCCAGCAGCTTATTCGACAGGGGCACTGAAGCTTTCTTT.